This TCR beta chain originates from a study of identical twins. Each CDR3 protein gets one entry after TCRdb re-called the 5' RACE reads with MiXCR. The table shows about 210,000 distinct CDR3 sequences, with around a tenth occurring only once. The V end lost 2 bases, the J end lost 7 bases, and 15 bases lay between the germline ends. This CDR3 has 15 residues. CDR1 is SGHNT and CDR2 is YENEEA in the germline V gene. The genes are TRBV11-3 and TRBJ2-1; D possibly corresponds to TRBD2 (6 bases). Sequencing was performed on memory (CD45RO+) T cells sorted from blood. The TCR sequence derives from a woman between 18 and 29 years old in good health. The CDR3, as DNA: TGTGCCAGCAGCTTAACGGGAGAAGGAAGGAATGAGCAGTTCTTC. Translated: CASSLTGEGRNEQFF.